The present entry profiles one T cell receptor beta chain with its context. These data belong to a study of preoperative IRX-2 immunotherapy in early breast cancer. The data were produced by immunoSEQ multiplex PCR, yet TCRdb's version contains in-frame clones alone and is incomplete. The repertoire holds about 3,400 clones, with around two thirds as singletons. Germline trimming cut 3 bases from V and 2 bases from J; bases unmatched to any gene: 8. CDR1 SGHNT and CDR2 YENEEA come from the germline V gene. The CDR3 length is 16 residues. This sample's treatment: preoperative locoregional IRX-2 cytokine immunotherapy. Samples came from a phase Ib trial of preoperative locoregional IRX-2 cytokine immunotherapy.

The sequence derives from a human donor with breast cancer. The sample consisted of tumor tissue, taken after IRX-2 immunotherapy. The V and J genes are TRBV11-3 and TRBJ2-7; TRBD1 agrees at 9 bases. CDR3 amino acids: CASSFLQGAGTYEQYF. CDR3 coding DNA: TGTGCCAGCAGCTTTCTACAGGGGGCTGGGACCTACGAGCAGTACTTC.